These 16 T cell receptor beta chains were all obtained from the same sample, sequenced in a study of T cell responses to AZD1222 COVID-19 vaccine. Only in-frame clones appear in the TCRdb table, and some are missing; sequencing was by immunoSEQ multiplex PCR. In the table there are 150,000 to 250,000 clones, roughly 90% of which are singletons. The sample was peripheral blood, taken 28 days after the second AZD1222 dose. All receptors come from an adult who received the AZD1222 COVID-19 vaccine.

The chain couples TRBV5-5 to TRBJ1-6, with TRBD1 as a possible D gene (5 bases). In germline, CDR1 is SGHKS, CDR2 YYEKEE (reference sequence). Trimming took off 4 bases at V and 8 bases at J, with 16 bases between the two ends. The CDR3 contains 15 residues. The CDR3 is CASSPWSRADSPLHF. The CDR3 DNA sequence: TGTGCCAGCAGCCCCTGGTCCAGGGCCGATTCACCCCTCCACTTT.

The chain links TRBV27 to TRBJ2-7; 7 nucleotides match TRBD1. This CDR3 has 13 residues. Per germline, CDR1 MNHEY and CDR2 SMNVEV (reference sequence). With V trimmed by 6 bases and J by 0 bases, 2 bases remained unmatched. The CDR3 DNA reads TGTGCCAGCAGATGGACAGGCTCCTACGAGCAGTACTTC. Translated: CASRWTGSYEQYF.

The chain couples TRBV6-2 or TRBV6-3 to TRBJ1-6; no clear D. CDR1 is MNHEY, CDR2 SVGEGT, per germline. The CDR3 contains 17 residues. V was shortened by 2 bases and J by 3 bases, with 14 bases between the two germline ends. This chain's CDR3 is CASSYPGNYGYNSPLHF. CDR3 DNA sequence: TGTGCCAGCAGTTACCCCGGTAATTACGGCTATAATTCACCCCTCCACTTT.

This chain uses TRBV3-1 (or the pseudogene TRBV3-2) with TRBJ1-1; no clear D. This CDR3 contains 13 residues. V was shortened by 0 bases and J by 8 bases, with 10 bases between the two germline ends. Germline loops: CDR1 LGHDT, CDR2 YNNKEL (reference sequence). CDR3 sequence: CASSQDWTREAFF. The CDR3 nucleotides read TGTGCCAGCAGCCAAGATTGGACGAGGGAAGCTTTCTTT.

This chain uses TRBV25-1 with TRBJ1-2, with D unclear. This CDR3 comprises 12 residues. The ends were cut back, 6 bases at V and 1 base at J, with 6 bases in the middle. The germline CDR1 and CDR2 sequences are MGHDK and SYGVNS. For the CDR3, the DNA is TGTGCCAGCAGGCAAGATAACTATGGCTACACCTTC. Its translation is CASRQDNYGYTF.

Only one count was recorded for this clone. This chain uses TRBV6-5 with TRBJ2-7; 10 bases align to TRBD2. The CDR3 is made up of 14 amino acids. Germline V lookup: CDR1 MNHEY, CDR2 SVGAGI. After removal of 7 bases from V and 2 bases from J, the junction contained 5 bases not matched to a gene. The CDR3 reads CASIPSGSTYEQYF. DNA of the CDR3: TGTGCCAGCATCCCTAGCGGGAGCACCTACGAGCAGTACTTC.

This clone was recorded once. The chain links TRBV30 to TRBJ1-2; no definite D call. The V and J ends lost 3 bases and 3 bases respectively, with 14 bases between them. The CDR3 loop spans 14 amino acids. From germline, CDR1 is GTSNPN and CDR2 SVGIG (reference sequence). The CDR3 region has the DNA TGTGCCTGGAGGGCCCATCCGCTTTACTATGGCTACACCTTC. This codes for CAWRAHPLYYGYTF.

This chain uses TRBV14 with TRBJ2-1; D may be TRBD2 (7 bases). The CDR3 has 16 amino acids. The germline CDR1 and CDR2 sequences are SGHDN and FVKESK. V was shortened by 3 bases and J by 6 bases, with 18 bases between the two germline ends. The CDR3 DNA is TGTGCCAGCAGCCAGCAGGGTGGGGGGGCCTCCAATGAGCAGTTCTTC. Protein: CASSQQGGGASNEQFF.

The rearrangement joins TRBV21-1 to TRBJ1-5. TRBV21-1 is a pseudogene segment. The CDR3 totals 18 residues. The chain's CDR3 is CASSKRADIPDDNQPQHF. The DNA for the CDR3 is TGTGCCAGCAGCAAAAGGGCAGATATCCCGGACGACAATCAGCCCCAGCATTTT.

The chain links TRBV28 to TRBJ1-2; 7 bases are shared with TRBD1. The ends lost 7 bases at V and 7 bases at J; junction bases unmatched: 3. This CDR3 spans 11 amino acids. Germline assignment: CDR1 MDHEN and CDR2 SYDVKM. CDR3 sequence: CASTGGPGYTF. Written as DNA, the CDR3 is TGTGCCAGCACAGGGGGACCTGGCTACACCTTC.

This clone has a handful of counts. V gene TRBV4-1 combines with J gene TRBJ1-2; D not resolved. CDR1 MGHRA and CDR2 YSYEKL come from the germline V gene. V was clipped by 0 bases and J by 8 bases, with 16 bases between them. The CDR3 is 15 amino acids. CDR3 in DNA: TGCGCCAGCAGCCAAGATGGCGCCAGCCTAAGGGGCTACACCTTC. Protein sequence: CASSQDGASLRGYTF.

The chain is built from TRBV9 and TRBJ2-2, with 8 bases matching TRBD2. Trimming took 0 bases from V and 5 from J; bases not matched to a gene: 18. The CDR3 length is 20 residues. Germline assignment: CDR1 SGDLS and CDR2 YYNGEE. The CDR3 loop reads CASSVAAAGRAAPQTGELFF. DNA of the CDR3: TGTGCCAGCAGCGTAGCGGCGGCCGGGAGGGCCGCACCCCAAACCGGGGAGCTGTTTTTT. The full variable domain, its missing parts supplied by reference TRBV9 and TRBJ2-2, is DSGVTQTPKHLITATGQRVTLRCSPRSGDLSVYWYQQSLDQGLQFLIQYYNGEERAKGNILERFSAQQFPDLHSELNLSSLELGDSALYFCASSVAAAGRAAPQTGELFFGEGSRLTVL.

The chain has TRBV9 and TRBJ2-7, with D unclear. Germline values: CDR1 SGDLS, CDR2 YYNGEE. The CDR3 contains 13 residues. Trimming took off 3 bases at V and 0 bases at J, with 7 bases between the two ends. CDR3 bases: TGTGCCAGCAGCGCCAGGAGCTCCTACGAGCAGTACTTC. Translation: CASSARSSYEQYF.

The chain employs TRBV5-8 and TRBJ2-7; TRBD1 aligns across 9 bases. CDR1 and CDR2 from the germline V gene are SGHTS and YDEGEE. This CDR3 has 15 residues. Trimming at V came to 1 base and at J to 3 bases, leaving 5 bases not matched to a gene. CDR3 amino acids: CASSLIPGQGYEQYF. CDR3 DNA sequence: TGTGCCAGCAGCTTGATCCCGGGACAGGGCTACGAGCAGTACTTC.

This sequence joins TRBV5-1 and TRBJ2-1; D possibly corresponds to TRBD2 (6 bases). This CDR3 has 16 amino acids. Trimming removed 0 bases from V and 0 bases from J, with 10 bases in between. Germline loops: CDR1 SGHRS, CDR2 YFSETQ. The CDR3 nucleotides are TGCGCCAGCAGCTTGGGGGCGGGGAGCTCCTACAATGAGCAGTTCTTC. Translating it yields CASSLGAGSSYNEQFF. Supplemented by reference TRBV5-1 and TRBJ2-1, the full variable domain reads KAGVTQTPRYLIKTRGQQVTLSCSPISGHRSVSWYQQTPGQGLQFLFEYFSETQRNKGNFPGRFSGRQFSNSRSEMNVSTLELGDSALYLCASSLGAGSSYNEQFFGPGTRLTVL.

This chain connects TRBV4-3 to TRBJ1-3, with 7 bases that match TRBD1. The ends lost 5 bases at V and 4 bases at J; junction bases unmatched: 14. This CDR3 spans 17 amino acids. The germline CDR1 and CDR2 sequences are LGHNA and YSLEER. CDR3 nucleotide sequence: TGCGCCAGCAGCAGAGGGGGCTCGGGCCTGACGGGAAACACCATATATTTT. Translating gives CASSRGGSGLTGNTIYF.